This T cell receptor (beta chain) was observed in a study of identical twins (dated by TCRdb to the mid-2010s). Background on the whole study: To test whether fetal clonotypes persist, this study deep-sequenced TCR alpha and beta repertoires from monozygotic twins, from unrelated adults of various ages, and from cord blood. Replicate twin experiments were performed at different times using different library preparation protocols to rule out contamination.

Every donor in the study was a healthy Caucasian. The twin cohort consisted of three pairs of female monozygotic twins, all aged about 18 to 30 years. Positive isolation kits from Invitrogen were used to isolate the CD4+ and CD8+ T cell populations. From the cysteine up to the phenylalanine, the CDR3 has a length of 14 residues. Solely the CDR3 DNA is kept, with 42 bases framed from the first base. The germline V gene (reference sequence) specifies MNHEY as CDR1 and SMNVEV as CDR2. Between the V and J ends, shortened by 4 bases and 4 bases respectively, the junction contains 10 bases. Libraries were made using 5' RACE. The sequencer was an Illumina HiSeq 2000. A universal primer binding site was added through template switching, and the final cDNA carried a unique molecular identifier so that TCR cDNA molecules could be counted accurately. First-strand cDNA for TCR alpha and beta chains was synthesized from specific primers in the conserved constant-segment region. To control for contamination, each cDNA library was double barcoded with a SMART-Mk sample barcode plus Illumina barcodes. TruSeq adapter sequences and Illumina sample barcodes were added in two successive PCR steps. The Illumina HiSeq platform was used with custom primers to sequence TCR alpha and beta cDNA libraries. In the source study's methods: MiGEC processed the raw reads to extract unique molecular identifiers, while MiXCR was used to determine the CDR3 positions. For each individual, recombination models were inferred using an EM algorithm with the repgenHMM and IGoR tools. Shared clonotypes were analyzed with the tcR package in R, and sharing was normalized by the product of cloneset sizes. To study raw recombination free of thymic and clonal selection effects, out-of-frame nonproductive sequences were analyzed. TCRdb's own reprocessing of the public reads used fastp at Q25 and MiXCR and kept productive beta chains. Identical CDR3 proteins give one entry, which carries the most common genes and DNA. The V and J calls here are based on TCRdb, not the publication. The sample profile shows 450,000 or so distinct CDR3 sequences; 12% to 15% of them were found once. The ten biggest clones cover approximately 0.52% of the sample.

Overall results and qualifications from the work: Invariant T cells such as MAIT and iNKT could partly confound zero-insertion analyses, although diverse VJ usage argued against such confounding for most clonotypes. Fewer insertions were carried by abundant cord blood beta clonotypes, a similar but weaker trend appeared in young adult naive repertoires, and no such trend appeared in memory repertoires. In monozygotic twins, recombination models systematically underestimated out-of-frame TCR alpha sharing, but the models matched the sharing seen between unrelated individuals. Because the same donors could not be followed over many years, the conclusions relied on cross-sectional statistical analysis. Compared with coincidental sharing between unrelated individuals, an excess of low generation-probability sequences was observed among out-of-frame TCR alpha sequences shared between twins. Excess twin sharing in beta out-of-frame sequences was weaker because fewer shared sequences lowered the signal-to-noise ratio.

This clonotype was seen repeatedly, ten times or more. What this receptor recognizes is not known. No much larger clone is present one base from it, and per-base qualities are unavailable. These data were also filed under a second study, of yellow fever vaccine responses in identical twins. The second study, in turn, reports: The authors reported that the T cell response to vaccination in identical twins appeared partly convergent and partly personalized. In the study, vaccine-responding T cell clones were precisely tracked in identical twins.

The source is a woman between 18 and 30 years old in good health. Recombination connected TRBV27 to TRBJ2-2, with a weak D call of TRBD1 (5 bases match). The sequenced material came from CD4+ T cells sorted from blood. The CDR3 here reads CASSSTQGTGELFF. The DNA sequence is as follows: TGTGCCAGCAGTTCAACCCAGGGCACCGGGGAGCTGTTTTTT.